The 2 T cell receptor beta chains below all came from one sample that was sequenced in a study of blood T cell repertoires in COVID-19. The repertoire was sequenced with immunoSEQ multiplex PCR; TCRdb's copy has only in-frame clones and lacks some. Found here are more than 150,000 clones, roughly 79% of them singletons; the top ten hold less than 15%. The source material was peripheral blood. Receptor source: an elderly woman with COVID-19, enrolled during active disease.

The chain carries TRBV29-1 and TRBJ1-1; tentatively, D is TRBD1 (5 bases). V was clipped by 4 bases and J by 1 base, with 7 bases between them. Germline CDR1 SQVTM, CDR2 ANQGSEA. CDR3 length equals 12 residues. The CDR3 reads CSVAQGNTEAFF. CDR3 coding DNA: TGCAGCGTTGCTCAGGGGAACACTGAAGCTTTCTTT.

This rearrangement joins TRBV5-1 to TRBJ1-1; D might be TRBD1 (5 bases). Germline-derived CDR1 and CDR2 are SGHRS and YFSETQ. Trimming left V 0 bases short and J 1 base short, with 10 bases between. This CDR3 contains 15 residues. The CDR3, as DNA: TGCGCCAGCAGCTTGGCCAGGGACTCGAACACTGAAGCTTTCTTT. Translated, it gives CASSLARDSNTEAFF.